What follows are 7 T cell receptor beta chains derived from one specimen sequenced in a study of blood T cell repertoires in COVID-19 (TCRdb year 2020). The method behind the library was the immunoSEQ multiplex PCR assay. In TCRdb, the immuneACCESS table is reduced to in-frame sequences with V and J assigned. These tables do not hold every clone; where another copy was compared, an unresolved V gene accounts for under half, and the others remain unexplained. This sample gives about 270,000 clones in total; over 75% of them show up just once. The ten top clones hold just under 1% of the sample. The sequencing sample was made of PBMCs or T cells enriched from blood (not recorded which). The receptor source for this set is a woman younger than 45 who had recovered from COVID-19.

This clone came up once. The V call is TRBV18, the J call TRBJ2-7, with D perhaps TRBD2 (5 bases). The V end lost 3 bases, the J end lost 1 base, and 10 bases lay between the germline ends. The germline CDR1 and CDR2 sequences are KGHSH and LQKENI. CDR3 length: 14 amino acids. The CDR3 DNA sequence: TGTGCCAGCTCACCGTCGGGGAGTTCCTACGAGCAGTACTTC. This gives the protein CASSPSGSSYEQYF. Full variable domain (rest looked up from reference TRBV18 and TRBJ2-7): NAGVMQNPRHLVRRRGQEARLRCSPMKGHSHVYWYRQLPEEGLKFMVYLQKENIIDESGMPKERFSAEFPKEGPSILRIQQVVRGDSAAYFCASSPSGSSYEQYFGPGTRLTVT.

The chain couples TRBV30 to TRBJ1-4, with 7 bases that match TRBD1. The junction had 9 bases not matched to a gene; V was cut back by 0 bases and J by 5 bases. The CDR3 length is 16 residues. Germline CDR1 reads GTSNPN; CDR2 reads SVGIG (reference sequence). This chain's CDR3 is CAWSVSPGGDNEKLFF. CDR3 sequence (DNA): TGTGCCTGGAGTGTCTCGCCAGGGGGAGACAATGAAAAACTGTTTTTT.

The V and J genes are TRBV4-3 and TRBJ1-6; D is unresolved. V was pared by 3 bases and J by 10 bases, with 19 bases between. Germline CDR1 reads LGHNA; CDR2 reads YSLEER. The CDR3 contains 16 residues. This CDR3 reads CASSQMRHKRQSPLHF. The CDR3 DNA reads TGCGCCAGCAGCCAGATGAGACACAAAAGGCAGTCACCCCTCCACTTT.

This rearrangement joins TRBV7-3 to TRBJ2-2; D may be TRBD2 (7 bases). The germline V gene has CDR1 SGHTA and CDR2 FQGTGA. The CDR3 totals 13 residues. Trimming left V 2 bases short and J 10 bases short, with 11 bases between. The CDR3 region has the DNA TGTGCCAGCAGCTTAGGGGGGGCAGAGGAGCTGTTTTTT. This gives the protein CASSLGGAEELFF.

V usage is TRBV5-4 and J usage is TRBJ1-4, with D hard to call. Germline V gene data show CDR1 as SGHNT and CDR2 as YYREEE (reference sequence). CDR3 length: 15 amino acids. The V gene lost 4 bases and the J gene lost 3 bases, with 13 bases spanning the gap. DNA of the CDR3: TGTGCCAGCAGCCTTAGTGGGAGGTCTAATGAAAAACTGTTTTTT. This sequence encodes CASSLSGRSNEKLFF.

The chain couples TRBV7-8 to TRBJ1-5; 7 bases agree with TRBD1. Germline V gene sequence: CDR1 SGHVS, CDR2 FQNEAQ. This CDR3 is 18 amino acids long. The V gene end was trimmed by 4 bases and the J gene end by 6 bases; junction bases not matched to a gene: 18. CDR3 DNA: TGTGCCAGCAGCTCCTGGGGGACAGAATTCCCCCTAGGTCAGCCCCAGCATTTT. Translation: CASSSWGTEFPLGQPQHF.

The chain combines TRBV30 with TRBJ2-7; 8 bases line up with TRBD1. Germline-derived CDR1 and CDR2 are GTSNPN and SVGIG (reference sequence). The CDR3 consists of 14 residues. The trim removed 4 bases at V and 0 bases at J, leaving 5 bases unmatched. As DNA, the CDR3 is TGTGCCTGGAATCGACAGGGGAGCTCCTACGAGCAGTACTTC. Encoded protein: CAWNRQGSSYEQYF. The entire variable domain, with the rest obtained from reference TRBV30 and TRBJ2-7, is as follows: SQTIHQWPATLVQPVGSPLSLECTVEGTSNPNLYWYRQAAGRGLQLLFYSVGIGQISSEVPQNLSASRPQDRQFILSSKKLLLSDSGFYLCAWNRQGSSYEQYFGPGTRLTVT.